This TCR beta chain was sequenced during a study of CD8 T cells in ankylosing spondylitis. Study-wide points: A TCR beta motif made of about eight highly homologous variants seemed typical of ankylosing spondylitis blood. Clones linked to disease, bearing a CD8+ phenotype, were relatively rare in peripheral blood.

This CDR3 has 15 residues. The ends lost 5 bases at V and 4 bases at J; junction bases unmatched: 9. Germline V gives CDR1 SEHNR, CDR2 FQNEAQ (reference sequence). The authors made TCR beta libraries by quantitative 5'-RACE with molecular barcodes. TCRdb re-analysed the 5' RACE reads in MiXCR, keeping a single row per CDR3 protein. Among more than 400,000 distinct CDR3 sequences listed, roughly 5.2% were seen once. This clonotype appeared many times. Its matching antigen is unknown. V and J are TRBV7-9 and TRBJ2-7; 9 bases map to TRBD1. Sequences were obtained from blood, either unsorted or a sorted T cell fraction (not recorded which). The sequence derives from a male donor with ankylosing spondylitis. CDR3 sequence: CASSGRDRVWYEQYF. The CDR3 coding sequence is TGTGCCAGCAGCGGACGGGACAGGGTATGGTACGAGCAGTACTTC.